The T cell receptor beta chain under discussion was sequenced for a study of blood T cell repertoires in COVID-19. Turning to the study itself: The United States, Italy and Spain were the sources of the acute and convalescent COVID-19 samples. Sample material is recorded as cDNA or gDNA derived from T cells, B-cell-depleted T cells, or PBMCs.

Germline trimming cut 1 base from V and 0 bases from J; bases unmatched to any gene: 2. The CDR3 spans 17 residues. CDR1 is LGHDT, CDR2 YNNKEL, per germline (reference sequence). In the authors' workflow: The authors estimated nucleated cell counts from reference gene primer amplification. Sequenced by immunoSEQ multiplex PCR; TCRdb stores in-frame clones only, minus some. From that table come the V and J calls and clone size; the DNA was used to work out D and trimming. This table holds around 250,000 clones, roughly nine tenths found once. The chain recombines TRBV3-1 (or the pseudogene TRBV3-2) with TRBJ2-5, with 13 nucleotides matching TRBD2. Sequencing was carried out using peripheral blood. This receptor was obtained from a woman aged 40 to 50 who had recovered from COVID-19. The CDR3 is CASSQGLAGGNQETQYF. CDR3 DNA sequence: TGTGCCAGCAGCCAAGGACTAGCGGGGGGAAACCAAGAGACCCAGTACTTC.